Here is one T cell receptor (beta chain) with its context. Germline assignment: CDR1 LNHDA and CDR2 SQIVND (reference sequence). The length of the CDR3 is 14 residues. Trimming at V came to 10 bases and at J to 8 bases, leaving 13 bases not matched to a gene. The data originate from a study of blood T cell repertoires in COVID-19. Looking at the study overall: PBMCs, B-cell-depleted T cells, or T cells were the source of the cDNA or gDNA that made up the material.

Original analysis: Researchers report that nucleated cell counts were estimated from reference gene primer amplification. Sequencing used immunoSEQ multiplex PCR; TCRdb keeps in-frame clones, though not all of them. V and J calls and clone size are copied from that table; D and trimming were computed from the DNA. The top ten clones hold around 6% of a sample with some 60,000 clones, 80% to 95% of them seen once. Sequencing was performed on peripheral blood. V usage is TRBV19 and J usage is TRBJ2-1; 8 nucleotides agree with TRBD2. The TCR sequence derives from a human donor in a cohort sampled during active COVID-19. The CDR3 reads CATNTGLATDEQFF. In DNA, the CDR3 is TGTGCCACCAACACCGGACTAGCTACGGATGAGCAGTTCTTC. Full variable domain (remainder filled in from reference TRBV19 and TRBJ2-1): DGGITQSPKYLFRKEGQNVTLSCEQNLNHDAMYWYRQDPGQGLRLIYYSQIVNDFQKGDIAEGYSVSREKKESFPLTVTSAQKNPTAFYLCATNTGLATDEQFFGPGTRLTVL.